This T cell receptor beta chain was sequenced in a study of T cells in localized non-small cell lung cancer (dated by TCRdb to 2020 to 2022). For the study in its entirety: The study analyzed T cell repertoires of hundreds of early-stage NSCLC patients, comparing tumors and uninvolved tumor-adjacent lungs. NSCLC patients had a mean age of roughly 66 years, and fewer than 150 were male and 107 female. The cohort comprised 236 treatment-naïve NSCLC patients with resected, localized lung tumors.

As concerns this clone: Its antigen is not yet known. Per-nucleotide qualities are absent, and no much larger clonotype sits a single base away.

At diagnosis, peripheral blood, uninvolved tumor-adjacent lung and tumor were collected and were preserved as a mix of fresh-frozen and FFPE material. For TCR repertoire profiling, blood samples were analyzed in the form of peripheral blood mononuclear cells. Germline trimming amounts to 5 bases on V and 9 bases on J, with 9 as the count of junction bases outside the gene matches. The cysteine opens and the phenylalanine closes a CDR3 of 15 amino acids. Only CDR3 DNA is held: 45 bases, read in frame from base 1. The germline V gene (reference sequence) provides CDR1 LNHDA and CDR2 SQIVND. Broad study findings and their caveats: The highest T cell clonality was observed in uninvolved tumor-adjacent lung, where clonality exceeded that of tumor, suggesting that antigenic responses were more focused in uninvolved tumor-adjacent lung. Since the design was exploratory, TCR variables were selected using unadjusted p-values with no false-discovery rate correction. A median of 57 of the top 100 tumor clones were detected in paired uninvolved adjacent lung, and some 29 of these tumor clones were also found among the top 100 clones of the paired uninvolved adjacent lung. Higher T cell density in blood was associated with longer overall survival, whereas higher clonality in adjacent lung was associated with shorter survival. Multi-region tumor sequencing was not performed, so intratumor heterogeneity could not be excluded.

TCR beta CDR3 regions were sequenced from DNA using the immunoSEQ Assay. As for the authors' bioinformatics: T cell density was computed as TCR beta template counts normalized to usable DNA estimated by amplifying housekeeping genes. Using the preseqR package, richness was estimated by extrapolating to 120,000 templates for tissue samples and 400,000 templates for PBMC samples. Clonality was defined as one minus Pielou's evenness. Differential abundance testing on productive amino-acid clonotypes, with a minimum total count of 5 and an alpha of 0.1, was used to identify tissue-enriched TCRs. The Jaccard Index and the Morisita Overlap Index were used to quantify repertoire overlap between compartments. GLIPH grouped TCR beta CDR3s together with public tetramer-defined viral CDR3s, and a viral motif had to include at least three viral sequences and show V-gene enrichment. The table was pulled from immuneACCESS by TCRdb, which kept in-frame rearrangements only. Such tables lose some clones; where checked, under half of the loss comes from unresolved V genes, and the rest has no known cause. The V and J calls and clone size are taken from that table; D and trimming were inferred from the DNA. The sample includes about 53,000 clones, with approximately 83% observed a single time. The ten most abundant clones make up 17% of the sample.

The sequence links TRBV19 to TRBJ2-1; TRBD2 fits 11 bases in the junction. This sample comprised peripheral blood mononuclear cells, obtained before any cancer treatment. This clonotype was obtained from a man between 40 and 69 years old with stage III lung adenocarcinoma. The nucleotide sequence reads as follows: TGTGCCAGTAGTGACTTTTTAGCGGGAGGGTTTGAGCAGTTCTTC. Its translation reads: CASSDFLAGGFEQFF.